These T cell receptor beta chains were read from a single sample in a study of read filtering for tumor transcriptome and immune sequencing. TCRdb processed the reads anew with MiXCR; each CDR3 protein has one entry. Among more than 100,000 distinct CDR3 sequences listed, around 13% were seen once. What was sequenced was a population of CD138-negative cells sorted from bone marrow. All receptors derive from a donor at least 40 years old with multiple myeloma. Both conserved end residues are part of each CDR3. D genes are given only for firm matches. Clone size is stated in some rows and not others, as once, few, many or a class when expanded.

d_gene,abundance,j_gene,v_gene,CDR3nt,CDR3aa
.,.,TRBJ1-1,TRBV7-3,TGTGCCAGCAGCTTATCAGGGGAGGTGACTGAAGCTTTCTTT,CASSLSGEVTEAFF
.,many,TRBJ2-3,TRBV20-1,TGCAGTGCTAGGGGGGTACAAAGCGGTAGCACAGATACGCAGTATTTT,CSARGVQSGSTDTQYF
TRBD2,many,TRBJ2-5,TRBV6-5,TGTGCCAGCAGTTACTCATTCCTAGCGGGGTACCAAGAGACCCAGTACTTC,CASSYSFLAGYQETQYF
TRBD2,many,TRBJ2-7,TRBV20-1,TGCAGTGCAGCCCCTACTAGCGGCCCTTTCTACGAGCAGTACTTC,CSAAPTSGPFYEQYF
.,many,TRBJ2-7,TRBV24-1,TGTGCCACCAGTGCTCGGGGCGGCGAGCAGTACTTT,CATSARGGEQYF
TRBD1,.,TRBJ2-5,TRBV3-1,TGTGCCAGCAGCCAAAGGGGGCAGGGGACCCAGTACTTC,CASSQRGQGTQYF
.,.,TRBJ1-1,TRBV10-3,TGTGCCATCAGTGGACAGGCCTCAAACACTGAAGCTTTCTTT,CAISGQASNTEAFF
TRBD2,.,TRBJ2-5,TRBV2,TGTGCCAGCACCGGACCGGCGGGAGAAGAGACCCAGTACTTC,CASTGPAGEETQYF
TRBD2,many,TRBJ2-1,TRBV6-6,TGTGCCAGCAGTTACCTGACTAGCGGGAGTAACGTGGCCTACAATGAGCAGTTCTTC,CASSYLTSGSNVAYNEQFF
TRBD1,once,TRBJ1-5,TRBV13,TGTGCCAGCAGCTTAGAGCTTTGGGACAGGGAGGGCCCTGTAAGGAGCAATCAGCCCCAGCATTTT,CASSLELWDREGPVRSNQPQHF
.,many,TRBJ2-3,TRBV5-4,TGTGCCACTCGGGGCAGGGGAGGGACAGATACGCAGTATTTT,CATRGRGGTDTQYF
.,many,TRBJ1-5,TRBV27,TGTGCCAGCAGAACAGGGATAAGCAATCAGCCCCAGCATTTT,CASRTGISNQPQHF
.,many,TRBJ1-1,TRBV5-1,TGCGCCAGCAGCCCGTTAGGGGGTTTGAACACTGAAGCTTTCTTT,CASSPLGGLNTEAFF
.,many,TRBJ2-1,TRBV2,TGTGCCAGCAGCGGACCGTCTAACAATGAGCAGTTCTTC,CASSGPSNNEQFF
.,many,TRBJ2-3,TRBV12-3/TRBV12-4,TGTGCCAGCAGTTTAGGTGGGCCTCCTTCGGATACGCAGTATTTT,CASSLGGPPSDTQYF
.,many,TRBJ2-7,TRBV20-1,TGCAGTGCGGGGGACGGCTCCTACGAGCAGTACTTC,CSAGDGSYEQYF
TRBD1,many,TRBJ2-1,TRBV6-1,TGTGCCAGCGGCCGAGACAGGGGAGTCAATGAGCAGTTCTTC,CASGRDRGVNEQFF
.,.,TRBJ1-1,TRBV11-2,TGTGCCAGCAGCTTAGGTCCGACCCCCGCTGAAGCTTTCTTT,CASSLGPTPAEAFF
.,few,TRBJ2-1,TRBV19,TGTGCCAGTAGCCCTGACTACACGAGCTCCTACAATGAGCAGTTCTTC,CASSPDYTSSYNEQFF
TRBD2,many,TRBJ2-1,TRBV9,TGTGCCAGCAGCGTAGCGACTAGCGGTAACAATGAGCAGTTCTTC,CASSVATSGNNEQFF
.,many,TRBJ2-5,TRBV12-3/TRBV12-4,TGTGCCAGCAGCCATGAGGTCGAGACCCAGTACTTC,CASSHEVETQYF
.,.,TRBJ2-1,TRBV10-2,TGCGCCAGCAGTGAGCCAAGGAGAATGGGAATCTATGAGCAGTTCTTC,CASSEPRRMGIYEQFF
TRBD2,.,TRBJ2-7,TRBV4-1,TGCGCCAGCAGCCAGACCGGGACTAGCAATTACGAGCAGTACTTC,CASSQTGTSNYEQYF
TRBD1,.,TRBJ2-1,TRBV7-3,TGTGCCAGCAGGAAATCCGGGACAGGGAGGAATGAGCAGTTCTTC,CASRKSGTGRNEQFF
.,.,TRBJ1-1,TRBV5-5,TGTGCCAGCAGCTTGGAGATTCACACTGAAGCTTTCTTT,CASSLEIHTEAFF
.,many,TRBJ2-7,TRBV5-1,TGCGCCAGCAGCGCCCCGGAGGGACCCTACGAGCAGTACTTC,CASSAPEGPYEQYF
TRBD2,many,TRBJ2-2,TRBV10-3,TGTGCCATCAGATGGACTAGCGGGAGGAGTGCCGGGGAGCTGTTTTTT,CAIRWTSGRSAGELFF
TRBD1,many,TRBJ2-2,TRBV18,TGTGCCAGCTCACCGACAGGGGAGAGGACCGGGGAGCTGTTTTTT,CASSPTGERTGELFF
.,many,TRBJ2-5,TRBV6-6,TGTGCCAGCAGCCGCCCAGGAGGAGAGACCCAGTACTTC,CASSRPGGETQYF
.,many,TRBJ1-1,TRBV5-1,TGCGCCAGCAGCTTGGTGACAGCGAACACTGAAGCTTTCTTT,CASSLVTANTEAFF
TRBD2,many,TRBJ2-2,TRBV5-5,TGTGCCAGCAGCACTGGGACTAGCGGGAGACCAAACACCGGGGAGCTGTTTTTT,CASSTGTSGRPNTGELFF
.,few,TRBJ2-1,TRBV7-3,TGTGCCAGCAGCTTAACTCGATTCGGGATAGGCAATGAGCAGTTCTTC,CASSLTRFGIGNEQFF
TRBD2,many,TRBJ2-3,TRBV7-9,TGTGCCAGCAGCTCCCGACTAGCGGGGGGGATAACAGATACGCAGTATTTT,CASSSRLAGGITDTQYF